The rows below give T cell receptor beta chains drawn from one sample of a study of control samples from healthy donors and cancer patients. Repertoires were generated with immunoSEQ multiplex PCR, while TCRdb's copy carries only in-frame clones and drops some. The sample contains 75,000 to 100,000 clones, 85% to 90% of which appear only once. Sequencing was done on a sample of blood. The source is a woman aged 45-65 years in good health. Each CDR3 is given with its conserved first and last residue. Fields, in order: J gene, clone size, D gene, V gene, CDR3 protein, CDR3 DNA. The D gene is left open where the match is weak. The size entry is marked missing in some rows and otherwise reads once, few, many or a size class.

J gene: TRBJ1-1; clone size: -; D gene: -; V gene: TRBV5-1; CDR3 protein: CASSVQGSTEAFF; CDR3 DNA: TGCGCCAGCAGCGTCCAGGGTAGCACTGAAGCTTTCTTT
J gene: TRBJ1-1; clone size: -; D gene: TRBD1; V gene: TRBV10-3; CDR3 protein: CAISGTGAEAFF; CDR3 DNA: TGTGCCATCAGTGGTACAGGGGCAGAAGCTTTCTTT
J gene: TRBJ2-1; clone size: -; D gene: TRBD2; V gene: TRBV6-5; CDR3 protein: CASSESGRTLNEQFF; CDR3 DNA: TGTGCCAGCAGCGAGAGCGGGAGAACCCTCAATGAGCAGTTCTTC
J gene: TRBJ2-7; clone size: -; D gene: TRBD2; V gene: TRBV4-3; CDR3 protein: CASSQEPSGAGEQYF; CDR3 DNA: TGCGCCAGCAGCCAAGAACCTAGCGGGGCGGGGGAGCAGTACTTC
J gene: TRBJ2-2; clone size: -; D gene: -; V gene: TRBV7-2; CDR3 protein: CASSGGSLGGELFF; CDR3 DNA: TGTGCCAGCAGCGGCGGGTCCCTGGGCGGGGAGCTGTTTTTT
J gene: TRBJ1-3; clone size: -; D gene: -; V gene: TRBV15; CDR3 protein: CATSQGPAGNTIYF; CDR3 DNA: TGTGCCACCAGCCAGGGCCCGGCTGGAAACACCATATATTTT
J gene: TRBJ2-5; clone size: -; D gene: -; V gene: TRBV7-8; CDR3 protein: CASSLSDQIWGQETQYF; CDR3 DNA: TGTGCCAGCAGCTTATCTGATCAGATATGGGGACAAGAGACCCAGTACTTC
J gene: TRBJ1-2; clone size: -; D gene: -; V gene: TRBV5-1; CDR3 protein: CASSARGGERMAWDYGYTF; CDR3 DNA: TGCGCCAGCAGCGCCCGGGGCGGGGAGAGGATGGCCTGGGACTATGGCTACACCTTC
J gene: TRBJ2-5; clone size: -; D gene: TRBD2; V gene: TRBV5-1; CDR3 protein: CASRSREGFVETQYF; CDR3 DNA: TGCGCCAGCAGGTCTCGGGAGGGGTTCGTCGAGACCCAGTACTTC
J gene: TRBJ2-1; clone size: -; D gene: -; V gene: TRBV29-1; CDR3 protein: CTVGGTSYNEQFF; CDR3 DNA: TGCACCGTGGGCGGGACTTCCTACAATGAGCAGTTCTTC
J gene: TRBJ1-1; clone size: -; D gene: -; V gene: TRBV29-1; CDR3 protein: CSVALFLGGDIEAFF; CDR3 DNA: TGCAGCGTTGCCCTTTTTTTAGGGGGGGATATTGAAGCTTTCTTT
J gene: TRBJ2-7; clone size: -; D gene: TRBD1; V gene: TRBV7-6; CDR3 protein: CASSLGGGQGYEQYF; CDR3 DNA: TGTGCCAGCAGCTTAGGGGGGGGACAGGGCTACGAGCAGTACTTC
J gene: TRBJ2-2; clone size: -; D gene: -; V gene: TRBV29-1; CDR3 protein: CSVVDSGGNTGELFF; CDR3 DNA: TGCAGCGTTGTCGATAGTGGGGGGAACACCGGGGAGCTGTTTTTT
J gene: TRBJ1-1; clone size: -; D gene: -; V gene: TRBV27; CDR3 protein: CASSLPGPGTEAFF; CDR3 DNA: TGTGCCAGCAGTTTACCGGGGCCGGGGACTGAAGCTTTCTTT
J gene: TRBJ2-3; clone size: -; D gene: TRBD2; V gene: TRBV18; CDR3 protein: CATTGVVSGRTSTSTDTQYF; CDR3 DNA: TGTGCCACCACCGGGGTGGTTAGCGGGAGGACCTCGACTAGCACAGATACGCAGTATTTT
J gene: TRBJ1-5; clone size: few; D gene: -; V gene: TRBV28; CDR3 protein: CASSIPRDQPQHF; CDR3 DNA: TGTGCCAGCAGTATCCCCCGGGATCAGCCCCAGCATTTT
J gene: TRBJ1-1; clone size: once; D gene: TRBD1; V gene: TRBV5-1; CDR3 protein: CASSGRQGGTEAFF; CDR3 DNA: TGCGCCAGCAGCGGAAGACAGGGTGGCACTGAAGCTTTCTTT
J gene: TRBJ1-4; clone size: -; D gene: TRBD1; V gene: TRBV7-9; CDR3 protein: CASSFRRQGGEKLFF; CDR3 DNA: TGTGCCAGCAGCTTCCGGCGACAGGGCGGCGAAAAACTGTTTTTT
J gene: TRBJ2-5; clone size: -; D gene: -; V gene: TRBV3-1/TRBV3-2; CDR3 protein: CASSGNRDRRETQYF; CDR3 DNA: TGTGCCAGCAGCGGAAACCGGGACCGGCGAGAGACCCAGTACTTC
J gene: TRBJ1-1; clone size: -; D gene: -; V gene: TRBV5-1; CDR3 protein: CASSLGLGLGGVYTEAFF; CDR3 DNA: TGCGCCAGCAGCTTGGGGCTGGGGTTGGGGGGCGTGTACACTGAAGCTTTCTTT
J gene: TRBJ1-2; clone size: -; D gene: -; V gene: TRBV2; CDR3 protein: CASKQVDGYTF; CDR3 DNA: TGTGCCAGCAAACAGGTTGATGGCTACACCTTC
J gene: TRBJ1-3; clone size: -; D gene: TRBD1; V gene: TRBV6-5; CDR3 protein: CASRGQGLAGNTIYF; CDR3 DNA: TGTGCCAGCAGGGGACAGGGCTTGGCCGGAAACACCATATATTTT
J gene: TRBJ2-1; clone size: -; D gene: TRBD2; V gene: TRBV7-2; CDR3 protein: CASSLRTSGDNEQFF; CDR3 DNA: TGTGCCAGCAGCTTAAGGACCAGCGGGGACAATGAGCAGTTCTTC
J gene: TRBJ2-7; clone size: -; D gene: -; V gene: TRBV11-3; CDR3 protein: CASSLRSYEQYF; CDR3 DNA: TGTGCCAGCAGCTTACGTTCGTACGAGCAGTACTTC
J gene: TRBJ1-2; clone size: -; D gene: -; V gene: TRBV12-3/TRBV12-4; CDR3 protein: CASRRVFNYGYTF; CDR3 DNA: TGTGCCAGCAGACGGGTTTTCAACTATGGCTACACCTTC
J gene: TRBJ2-7; clone size: -; D gene: -; V gene: TRBV5-6; CDR3 protein: CASSWGNSLEQYF; CDR3 DNA: TGTGCCAGCAGCTGGGGAAATTCCCTCGAGCAGTACTTC
J gene: TRBJ2-7; clone size: -; D gene: TRBD1; V gene: TRBV29-1; CDR3 protein: CSVETGRGREQYF; CDR3 DNA: TGCAGCGTTGAAACGGGCAGGGGGCGCGAGCAGTACTTC
J gene: TRBJ2-7; clone size: -; D gene: -; V gene: TRBV5-1; CDR3 protein: CASSFDGSYEQYF; CDR3 DNA: TGCGCCAGCAGCTTCGATGGTTCCTACGAGCAGTACTTC
J gene: TRBJ2-3; clone size: -; D gene: -; V gene: TRBV7-3; CDR3 protein: CASSLPGRTDTQYF; CDR3 DNA: TGTGCCAGCAGCTTACCGGGGCGCACAGATACGCAGTATTTT
J gene: TRBJ2-1; clone size: -; D gene: TRBD1; V gene: TRBV7-8; CDR3 protein: CASSFRQGGGNEQFF; CDR3 DNA: TGTGCCAGCAGCTTCCGACAGGGGGGGGGCAATGAGCAGTTCTTC
J gene: TRBJ1-1; clone size: -; D gene: -; V gene: TRBV29-1; CDR3 protein: CSVEASHTEAFF; CDR3 DNA: TGCAGCGTTGAAGCCTCGCACACTGAAGCTTTCTTT